This T cell receptor beta chain comes out of a study of human T cells and chemical hapten exposure (TCRdb year 2021). Background on the whole study: For sensitization, 2% DPC in acetone was applied to a roughly 2 cm by roughly 2 cm area of upper inner arm skin. Patient blood was sampled pre-sensitization (week 0) and at 2, 6 and about 24 weeks after DPC sensitization. The study tracked peripheral blood TCR repertoire changes in vivo during primary and secondary sensitization to the hapten diphenylcyclopropenone (DPC) in alopecia patients. Under 30 alopecia patients gave blood for TCR sequencing at one to four time points (pre-sensitization, 2, 6 and 24 weeks). Patients additionally received weekly therapeutic DPC doses to the scalp throughout the roughly 26-week study period. Libraries were pooled for sequencing, and variation in per-sample TCR yields was attributed mainly to small differences in library volumes within the pool. Most of the patients in the cohort were female, and the cohort covered alopecia areata with under or over 50% scalp involvement, alopecia totalis and alopecia universalis. Patch testing was performed on the upper back with Finn chambers containing 0.01% DPC, and the patch tests were scored after 6 days according to International Contact Dermatitis Research Group standards. The full study reports these points: The number of PT1 expanded TCRs positively correlated with patch test score, significant at thresholds 8, 16 and 32 but not 4. No change with DPC sensitization was found in the number of TCRs above 1 in 1000 frequency, and no evidence of global repertoire structure alterations was found. After repeated subsampling, the strength of the expansion versus patch-test correlation and the threshold at which it became significant changed. All patients had alopecia, a presumed autoimmune disease, so their immune response might differ from that of healthy individuals. Expanded TCRs formed significantly more large CDR3 similarity clusters than pre-sensitization or healthy control sets, consistent with antigen-driven responses.

From V the trimming removes 5 bases and from J it removes 3 bases, while the gene matches leave 4 bases of the junction unaccounted for. From its cysteine to its phenylalanine, the CDR3 spans 14 amino acids. The retained sequence is limited to the CDR3, 42 bases, with the frame set at the first base. CDR1 is given as LGHDT and CDR2 as YNNKEL, both from the germline V gene (reference sequence). Ten or more counts support this clonotype. Its cognate antigen has yet to be identified. It has no much larger one-base neighbor in the sample; base qualities were not kept. The intended sense of this specimen's time point label: pre-sensitization, week 0. Interpreted using the paper, the treatment or condition label stands for: therapeutic diphenylcyclopropenone sensitization with weekly scalp DPC. Blood at each patch-test visit was drawn before the patch test was applied. To be eligible, patients had to be aged 18 to 70, diagnosed with alopecia and judged suitable for DPC therapy, while pregnant patients were excluded. Total RNA was extracted from unfractionated whole blood collected in Tempus Blood RNA tubes.

The library relied on RACE. The sequencing machine was a NextSeq 500. Library preparation attached unique molecular identifiers to individual cDNA molecules for quantitative, reproducible TCR counting. Each blood RNA sample was used to sequence both TCR alpha and TCR beta chains. In the original analysis: Samples had a median of roughly 99,000 TCRs, with a range from about 23,224 to 750,000. V, J and CDR3 annotation of the TCR reads was performed with the Decombinator software suite. For the PS versus PT1 abundance plots, all samples were subsampled to the same number of TCRs (28,000). Expanded TCRs were defined as absent before sensitization and observed at least eight times at the 2-week time point. TCRdb passed the public sequencing reads through fastp at Q25 and MiXCR, retaining productive beta sequences. Rows matching on CDR3 protein sequence are summarized as one entry with the most common DNA and genes. The V and J calls and clone size are TCRdb's, not the authors'. The sample table holds approximately 260,000 distinct CDR3 sequences, of which over 7.5% were seen once. The top ten hold 0.9% to 1.5% of the sample.

Recombination connected TRBV3-1 to TRBJ1-3, and 7 bases in between align with TRBD1. This clonotype was obtained from a man between 18 and 35 years old with alopecia areata. Some clones in this sample may be carry-over from other donors' samples. The input for sequencing was whole blood, taken in connection with sensitization to the hapten diphenylcyclopropenone (DPC). CDR3 reads: CASSGTDFGNTIYF. The sequenced DNA is TGTGCCAGCAGCGGGACAGATTTTGGAAACACCATATATTTT.